The rows below give T cell receptor beta chains drawn from one sample of a study of blood T cell repertoires in COVID-19. Profiled with immunoSEQ multiplex PCR; TCRdb holds only in-frame clones, not every one. Here the sample spans some 80,000 clones, 80% being singletons. Sequencing used peripheral blood. These TCRs come from a man in his fifties or sixties with active or convalescent COVID-19. Both conserved end residues are part of each CDR3.

>TRBJ1-2|TRBV11-2
CASSPGGGGTGGYTF
>TRBJ2-5|TRBV5-4
CASSLKAGGQETQYF
>TRBJ2-7|TRBV4-1
CASSQGLAVTYEQYF
>TRBJ1-1|TRBV5-1
CASSLAGGDEAFF
>TRBJ2-5|TRBV6-5
CASSQVALGGETQYF
>TRBJ2-3|TRBV3-1/TRBV3-2
CASAHTQYF
>TRBJ2-5|TRBV9
CASSRGGLTGPGETQYF
>TRBJ1-1|TRBV10-3
CAISPLGENTEAFF
>TRBJ2-1|TRBV7-2
CASSLRDKEQFF
>TRBJ2-7|TRBV9
CASSVEQGYEQYF
>TRBJ2-3|TRBV29-1
CSATSGGITDTQYF
>TRBJ1-6|TRBV12-3/TRBV12-4
CASSSGGNSPLHF
>TRBJ1-2|TRBV27
CASSLYSPRTGGSYGYTF
>TRBJ2-1|TRBV11-1
CASSFGYSGGAFF
>TRBJ1-1|TRBV5-1
CASSLGTGGTEAFF
>TRBJ1-2|TRBV29-1
CSVVLQGQAYGYTF
>TRBJ2-3|TRBV21-1
CASSPGGEGDTQYF
>TRBJ1-2|TRBV19
CASSSTGVYGYTF